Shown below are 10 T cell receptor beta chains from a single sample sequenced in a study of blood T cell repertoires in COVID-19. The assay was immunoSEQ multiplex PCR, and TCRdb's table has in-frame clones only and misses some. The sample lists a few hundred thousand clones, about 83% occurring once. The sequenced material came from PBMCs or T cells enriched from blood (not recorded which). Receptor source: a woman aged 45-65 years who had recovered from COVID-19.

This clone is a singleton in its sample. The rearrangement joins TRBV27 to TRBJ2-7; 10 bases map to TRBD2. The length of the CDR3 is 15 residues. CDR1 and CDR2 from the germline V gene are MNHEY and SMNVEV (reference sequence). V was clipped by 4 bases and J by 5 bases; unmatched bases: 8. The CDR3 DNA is TGTGCCAGCAGTTGGAGCGGGGGGGCGGGCGACGAGCAGTACTTC. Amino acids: CASSWSGGAGDEQYF.

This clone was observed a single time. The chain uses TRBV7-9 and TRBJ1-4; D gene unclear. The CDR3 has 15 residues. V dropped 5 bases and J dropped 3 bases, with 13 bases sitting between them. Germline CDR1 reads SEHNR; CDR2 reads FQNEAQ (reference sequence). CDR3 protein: CASSRNSGANEKLFF. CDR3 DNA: TGTGCCAGCAGCCGAAACAGCGGTGCTAATGAAAAACTGTTTTTT.

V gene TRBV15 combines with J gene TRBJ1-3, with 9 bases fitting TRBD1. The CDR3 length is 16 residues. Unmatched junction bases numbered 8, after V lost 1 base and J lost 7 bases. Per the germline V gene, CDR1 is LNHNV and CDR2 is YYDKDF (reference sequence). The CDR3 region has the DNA TGTGCCACCAGCAGAGGGGGGACAGGGTTCAGGAACACCATATATTTT. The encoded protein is CATSRGGTGFRNTIYF.

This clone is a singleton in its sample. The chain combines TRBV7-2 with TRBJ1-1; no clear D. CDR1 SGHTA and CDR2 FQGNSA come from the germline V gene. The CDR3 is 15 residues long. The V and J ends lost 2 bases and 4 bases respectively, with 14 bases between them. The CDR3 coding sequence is TGTGCCAGCAGCTTAATTCCCGGGGAAGGCACTGAAGCTTTCTTT. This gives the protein CASSLIPGEGTEAFF.

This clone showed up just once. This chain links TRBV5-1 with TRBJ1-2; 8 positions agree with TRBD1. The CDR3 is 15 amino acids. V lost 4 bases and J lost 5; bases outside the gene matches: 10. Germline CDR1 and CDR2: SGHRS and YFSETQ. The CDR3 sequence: CASSGTGLWGYGYTF. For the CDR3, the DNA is TGCGCCAGCAGCGGGACAGGCCTATGGGGGTATGGCTACACCTTC. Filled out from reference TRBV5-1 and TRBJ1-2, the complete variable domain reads KAGVTQTPRYLIKTRGQQVTLSCSPISGHRSVSWYQQTPGQGLQFLFEYFSETQRNKGNFPGRFSGRQFSNSRSEMNVSTLELGDSALYLCASSGTGLWGYGYTFGSGTRLTVV.

The CDR3: CASTSTGTAVGYTF. Written as DNA, the CDR3 is TGTGCCAGCACTAGTACCGGGACAGCCGTTGGCTACACCTTC. V usage is TRBV6-5 and J usage is TRBJ1-2; 7 bases line up with TRBD1. The CDR3 totals 14 residues. J gave up 7 bases and V 7 bases, and 12 bases lay outside the gene matches. In germline, CDR1 is MNHEY, CDR2 SVGAGI.

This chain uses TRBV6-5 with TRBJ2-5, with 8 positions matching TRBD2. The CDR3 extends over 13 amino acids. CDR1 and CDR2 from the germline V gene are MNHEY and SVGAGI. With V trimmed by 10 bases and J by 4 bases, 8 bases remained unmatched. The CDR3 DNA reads TGTGCCACCCGTGCGGGGGGTCGAGAGACCCAGTACTTC. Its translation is CATRAGGRETQYF.

The CDR3 region is CASSQDFSTEQETQYF. For the CDR3, the DNA is TGCGCCAGCAGCCAAGATTTCTCGACAGAACAAGAGACCCAGTACTTC. This chain links TRBV4-3 with TRBJ2-5; a possible D gene is TRBD1 (5 bases). CDR1 and CDR2 from the germline V gene are LGHNA and YSLEER. The CDR3 totals 16 residues. Trimming removed 0 bases from V and 2 bases from J, with 13 bases in between.

CDR3 sequence (DNA): TGTGCCAGCAAGGGGGCGAGATCCTACAATGAGCAGTTCTTC. It is translated as CASKGARSYNEQFF. The chain uses TRBV28 and TRBJ2-1; 7 bases match TRBD1. This CDR3 spans 14 amino acids. Germline trimming cut 7 bases from V and 1 base from J; bases unmatched to any gene: 4. CDR1 is MDHEN, CDR2 SYDVKM, per germline.

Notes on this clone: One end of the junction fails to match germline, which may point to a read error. In DNA, the CDR3 is TGTGCCAGCTCACCTAGGGACACAGAAGCTTTCTTT. It encodes CASSPRDTEAFF. V gene TRBV18 combines with J gene TRBJ1-1, with D possibly matching TRBD1 (6 bases). The CDR3 is made up of 12 amino acids. Germline-derived CDR1 and CDR2 are KGHSH and LQKENI.